The clone carrying this TCR beta chain has just a few counts. Its antigen is as yet unknown. The data belong to a study of long-term antiretroviral therapy in people with HIV. Regarding the study as a whole: Within the repertoire, clones expanded before ART were dominant at all time points.

Samples held 1-10 million cryopreserved PBMC, and DNA extraction followed. Running of the v3.0 immunoSEQ assay took place at survey level. Clones were sequenced by immunoSEQ multiplex PCR, and TCRdb holds only the in-frame ones, with some missing. The data contain tens of thousands of clones, nearly 85% of them seen just once; the ten biggest clones take up 9.5% to 12%. The germline CDR1 and CDR2 sequences are SGHTA and FQGTGA. Trimming removed 0 bases from V and 9 bases from J; junction bases left unmatched: 5. The CDR3 consists of 16 residues. V and J are TRBV7-3 and TRBJ1-6, with 10 bases identical to TRBD1. Sample: unsorted PBMCs, taken 0.8 years before starting antiretroviral therapy. The receptor's source is a man between 18 and 29 years old with HIV. The CDR3 nucleotides read TGTGCCAGCAGCTTAACCGGGGACAGGGGAGCTTCACCCCTCCACTTT. Its protein is CASSLTGDRGASPLHF.